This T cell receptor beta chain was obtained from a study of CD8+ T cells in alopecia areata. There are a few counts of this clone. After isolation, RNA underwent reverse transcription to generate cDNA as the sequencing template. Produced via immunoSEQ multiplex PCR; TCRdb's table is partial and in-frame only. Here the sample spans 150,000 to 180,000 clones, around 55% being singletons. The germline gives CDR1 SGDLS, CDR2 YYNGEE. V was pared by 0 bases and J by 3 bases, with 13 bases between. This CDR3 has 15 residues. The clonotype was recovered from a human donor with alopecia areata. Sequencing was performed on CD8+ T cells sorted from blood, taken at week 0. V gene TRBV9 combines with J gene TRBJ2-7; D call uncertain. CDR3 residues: CASSVADKLSYEQYF. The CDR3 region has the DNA TGTGCCAGCAGCGTAGCGGATAAACTTAGCTACGAGCAGTACTTC.